This is a list of T cell receptor beta chains from one sample in a study of blood T cell repertoires in COVID-19. Sequenced by immunoSEQ multiplex PCR; TCRdb stores in-frame clones only, minus some. Among about 400,000 clones, approximately 84% were seen once, and the ten largest hold just under 3%. Source material: PBMCs or T cells enriched from blood (not recorded which). Source of these receptors: a woman aged 25 to 39 who had recovered from COVID-19. Each CDR3 is given with its conserved first and last residue. The order of the fields is D gene, V gene, J gene, clone size, CDR3 length, CDR3 DNA, CDR3 protein. D genes are given only for firm matches. Not every row has a clone size; where given, it reads once, few, many or a size class.

D: TRBD1; V: TRBV5-1; J: TRBJ1-4; size: .; length: 14; DNA: TGCGCCAGCAGCTCCGGGACAGGGAATGAAAAACTGTTTTTT; CDR3: CASSSGTGNEKLFF
D: TRBD2; V: TRBV28; J: TRBJ2-1; size: .; length: 17; DNA: TGTGCCAGCAGGCACGGTCCGGGACTAGTCTCTAACAATGAGCAGTTCTTC; CDR3: CASRHGPGLVSNNEQFF
D: .; V: TRBV3-1/TRBV3-2; J: TRBJ1-1; size: .; length: 15; DNA: TGTGCCAGCAGCCGGGGCCTAACAACGTACACTGAAGCTTTCTTT; CDR3: CASSRGLTTYTEAFF
D: TRBD1; V: TRBV3-1/TRBV3-2; J: TRBJ1-3; size: .; length: 14; DNA: TGTGCCAGCAGCCAACCCGGGACAGGGACCACCATATATTTT; CDR3: CASSQPGTGTTIYF
D: TRBD1; V: TRBV7-9; J: TRBJ1-1; size: .; length: 15; DNA: TGTGCCAGCAGCTTAGTAGGGACAGGGGGCACTGAAGCTTTCTTT; CDR3: CASSLVGTGGTEAFF
D: .; V: TRBV7-9; J: TRBJ2-2; size: .; length: 16; DNA: TGTGCCAGCAGCTCCCTACTAGCCGCGTTGACCGGGGAGCTGTTTTTT; CDR3: CASSSLLAALTGELFF
D: TRBD1; V: TRBV6-5; J: TRBJ2-5; size: .; length: 15; DNA: TGTGCCAGCAGCCGCCTGGGACAGCACCAAGAGACCCAGTACTTC; CDR3: CASSRLGQHQETQYF
D: TRBD1; V: TRBV27; J: TRBJ1-5; size: .; length: 15; DNA: TGTGCCAGCAGTTCTGACAGGGGGGGCAATCAGCCCCAGCATTTT; CDR3: CASSSDRGGNQPQHF
D: TRBD2; V: TRBV19; J: TRBJ2-1; size: .; length: 16; DNA: TGTGCCAGTAGCAGTATTAGCGGGAGGAATTTTAATGAGCAGTTCTTC; CDR3: CASSSISGRNFNEQFF
D: .; V: TRBV7-2; J: TRBJ1-2; size: .; length: 14; DNA: TGTGCCAGCAGCTCGTCGGGTTCTGGATATGGCTACACCTTC; CDR3: CASSSSGSGYGYTF
D: TRBD2; V: TRBV14; J: TRBJ2-7; size: .; length: 14; DNA: TGTGCCAGCAGCCAACGGACTAGTGGCTACGAGCAGTACTTC; CDR3: CASSQRTSGYEQYF
D: TRBD2; V: TRBV28; J: TRBJ2-7; size: .; length: 13; DNA: TGTGCCAGCAGTTGGGGCGGGAGGGCCGATGTGTACTTC; CDR3: CASSWGGRADVYF
D: TRBD1; V: TRBV10-3; J: TRBJ2-3; size: .; length: 13; DNA: TGTGCCACCAGGGACAGGGCCGAAGATACGCAGTATTTT; CDR3: CATRDRAEDTQYF
D: .; V: TRBV7-2; J: TRBJ1-4; size: .; length: 13; DNA: TGTGCCAGCAGCAGCGGGGCTAATGAAAAACTGTTTTTT; CDR3: CASSSGANEKLFF
D: TRBD2; V: TRBV28; J: TRBJ2-1; size: .; length: 19; DNA: TGTGCCAGCAGTTTACCGGGTTGGGGCGGGAGGGCCGTCTACAATGAGCAGTTCTTC; CDR3: CASSLPGWGGRAVYNEQFF
D: .; V: TRBV15; J: TRBJ1-2; size: .; length: 15; DNA: TGTGCCACCAGCCCCACGATCGGGGTGAGGTATGGCTACACCTTC; CDR3: CATSPTIGVRYGYTF
D: TRBD1; V: TRBV5-6; J: TRBJ2-4; size: .; length: 13; DNA: TGTGCCAGCAGCTGGACCGGGACAGGGGCTATGCACTTC; CDR3: CASSWTGTGAMHF
D: TRBD2; V: TRBV28; J: TRBJ2-5; size: .; length: 16; DNA: TGTGCCAGCAGTGCCCCTCAACTAGCGGGAGAGGAGACCCAGTACTTC; CDR3: CASSAPQLAGEETQYF
D: TRBD1; V: TRBV5-4; J: TRBJ1-6; size: .; length: 16; DNA: TGTGCCAGCAGCTTGGTTAAGGGGGCGCGGGATTCACCCCTCCACTTT; CDR3: CASSLVKGARDSPLHF
D: .; V: TRBV12-3/TRBV12-4; J: TRBJ2-7; size: .; length: 13; DNA: TGTGCCAGCAGTTTGTACAACTCCTACGAGCAGTACTTC; CDR3: CASSLYNSYEQYF
D: .; V: TRBV11-2; J: TRBJ2-7; size: few; length: 16; DNA: TGTGCCAGCAGCTCCGTAGCGGGTAGGGGGTTTTACGAGCAGTACTTC; CDR3: CASSSVAGRGFYEQYF
D: TRBD2; V: TRBV12-3/TRBV12-4; J: TRBJ2-1; size: .; length: 13; DNA: TGTGCCAACGGACTAGCGGGGACCAATGAGCAGTTCTTC; CDR3: CANGLAGTNEQFF
D: .; V: TRBV29-1; J: TRBJ1-2; size: .; length: 13; DNA: TGCAGCGTTATGGGGGGACCTGATCGAGGCTACACCTTC; CDR3: CSVMGGPDRGYTF
D: .; V: TRBV7-9; J: TRBJ1-4; size: .; length: 10; DNA: TGTGCCACCGACAGCGAAAAACTGTTTTTT; CDR3: CATDSEKLFF
D: TRBD2; V: TRBV20-1; J: TRBJ2-3; size: .; length: 15; DNA: TGCAGTGCTAGTGGGACTAGCGGAGGGACAGATACGCAGTATTTT; CDR3: CSASGTSGGTDTQYF
D: .; V: TRBV12-3/TRBV12-4; J: TRBJ2-2; size: .; length: 13; DNA: TGTGCCACAAGGGGGAGGGGGACCGGGGAGCTGTTTTTT; CDR3: CATRGRGTGELFF
D: TRBD1; V: TRBV7-9; J: TRBJ1-1; size: .; length: 14; DNA: TGTGCCAGCAGCACCCGGACAGGGTTCGATGAAGCTTTCTTT; CDR3: CASSTRTGFDEAFF
D: TRBD1; V: TRBV9; J: TRBJ1-3; size: .; length: 15; DNA: TGTGCCAGCGCCCGGGACAGCAAAACTGGAAACACCATATATTTT; CDR3: CASARDSKTGNTIYF
D: .; V: TRBV20-1; J: TRBJ2-1; size: .; length: 11; DNA: TGCAGTGCGGACGTAGCGGGAAGGGGGCTCTTC; CDR3: CSADVAGRGLF
D: .; V: TRBV29-1; J: TRBJ2-7; size: few; length: 14; DNA: TGCAGCGTTTCTGGACACCAAAGCTCCTACGAGCAGTACTTC; CDR3: CSVSGHQSSYEQYF
D: .; V: TRBV2; J: TRBJ1-3; size: few; length: 14; DNA: TGTGCCAGATCGTCAGGGGACTCTGGAAACACCATATATTTT; CDR3: CARSSGDSGNTIYF
D: .; V: TRBV6-5; J: TRBJ2-5; size: .; length: 15; DNA: TGTGCCAGCAGTTGGGGGGTCTCAGGCGGAGAGACCCAGTACTTC; CDR3: CASSWGVSGGETQYF
D: TRBD2; V: TRBV24-1; J: TRBJ2-3; size: .; length: 14; DNA: TGTGCCACCAATGCGGGGGTCAGTACAGATACGCAGTATTTT; CDR3: CATNAGVSTDTQYF
D: .; V: TRBV4-1; J: TRBJ2-3; size: .; length: 16; DNA: TGCGCCAGCAGCCAAGAATGGCGGGGTTTTACAGATACGCAGTATTTT; CDR3: CASSQEWRGFTDTQYF
D: TRBD1; V: TRBV2; J: TRBJ2-5; size: .; length: 13; DNA: TGTGCCAGCAGTGGACAGGGTCAAGAGACCCAGTACTTC; CDR3: CASSGQGQETQYF
D: TRBD2; V: TRBV19; J: TRBJ2-7; size: .; length: 16; DNA: TGTGCCAGTAGCTACGCTAGCGGGAGCCCCACTTACGAGCAGTACTTC; CDR3: CASSYASGSPTYEQYF
D: .; V: TRBV6-5; J: TRBJ2-5; size: .; length: 14; DNA: TGTGCCAGCAGTTACTCGAGTTACCAAGAGACCCAGTACTTC; CDR3: CASSYSSYQETQYF